Listed below are T cell receptor beta chains from one sample, sequenced in a study of blood T cells in healthy people across ages. TCRdb redid the calling of the 5' RACE reads with MiXCR, one entry per CDR3 protein. The sample holds 950,000 to 1,200,000 distinct CDR3 sequences, approximately 38% seen once. Input material: blood. Receptor source: a man aged 18 to 35 in good health. The CDR3 runs from the conserved cysteine through the conserved F or W. Rows give clone size only sometimes, using once, few, many, or a class for an expanded clone.

length: 16
V: TRBV4-3
size: NA
J: TRBJ1-2
CDR3: CASGYLPGQDHYGYTF

length: 14
V: TRBV2
size: NA
J: TRBJ1-5
CDR3: CVSGTTGGYQPQHF

length: 15
V: TRBV7-9
size: few
J: TRBJ1-6
CDR3: CASSSVGGGDSPLHF

length: 14
V: TRBV7-2
size: NA
J: TRBJ2-1
CDR3: CASSSRTGTDEQFF

length: 14
V: TRBV4-3
size: NA
J: TRBJ2-5
CDR3: CASSQDGVAREKYF

length: 13
V: TRBV7-2
size: NA
J: TRBJ1-5
CDR3: CASSLGLLQPQHF

length: 11
V: TRBV15
size: many
J: TRBJ2-3
CDR3: CATGSTDTQYF

length: 15
V: TRBV27
size: many
J: TRBJ1-2
CDR3: CASSPPGRKGYGYTF

length: 13
V: TRBV7-6
size: NA
J: TRBJ2-1
CDR3: CASSLRLNNEQFF

length: 19
V: TRBV7-9
size: NA
J: TRBJ2-7
CDR3: CASSLPKSDRAWGAYEQYF

length: 12
V: TRBV3-1
size: NA
J: TRBJ1-2
CDR3: CASSQVEGWLTF

length: 14
V: TRBV20-1
size: few
J: TRBJ2-7
CDR3: CSAIKPGQGNEQYF

length: 15
V: TRBV4-3
size: few
J: TRBJ1-4
CDR3: CASSQDTLLPWKLFF

length: 15
V: TRBV11-2
size: NA
J: TRBJ2-1
CDR3: CASSFPRFSNNEQFF

length: 16
V: TRBV20-1
size: few
J: TRBJ2-5
CDR3: CSARDHSGGAYNEQYF

length: 12
V: TRBV28
size: many
J: TRBJ1-5
CDR3: CASKRSNQPQHF

length: 14
V: TRBV7-8
size: few
J: TRBJ2-1
CDR3: CASSLMQGINEQFF

length: 15
V: TRBV20-1
size: few
J: TRBJ2-7
CDR3: CSANGAGGSSYEQYF

length: 15
V: TRBV20-1
size: NA
J: TRBJ2-1
CDR3: CSARDYSGSYNEQFF

length: 14
V: TRBV10-3
size: NA
J: TRBJ1-5
CDR3: CAISQQGWNQPQHF

length: 13
V: TRBV10-3
size: few
J: TRBJ2-1
CDR3: CAISSGGVNEQFF

length: 12
V: TRBV30
size: few
J: TRBJ2-2
CDR3: CAWTIGSGELFF

length: 14
V: TRBV14
size: NA
J: TRBJ1-2
CDR3: CASSNVLGDYGYTF

length: 16
V: TRBV6-5
size: NA
J: TRBJ2-1
CDR3: CASSYGRLEPYNEQFF

length: 15
V: TRBV4-3
size: NA
J: TRBJ1-6
CDR3: CASSPDRVIGSPLHF

length: 16
V: TRBV15
size: NA
J: TRBJ2-5
CDR3: CATSRDSLAGQETQYF

length: 16
V: TRBV15
size: NA
J: TRBJ1-6
CDR3: CATSEPTASYNSPLHF

length: 13
V: TRBV20-1
size: NA
J: TRBJ2-3
CDR3: CSAKRGAADTQYF

length: 15
V: TRBV3-1
size: NA
J: NA
CDR3: CASSPDSSRVETQYF

length: 13
V: TRBV20-1
size: NA
J: TRBJ1-5
CDR3: CSANGQGNQPQHF

length: 15
V: TRBV4-3
size: NA
J: TRBJ1-3
CDR3: CASSQGSGDGNTIYF

length: 13
V: TRBV29-1
size: NA
J: TRBJ1-3
CDR3: CSVESRLGNTIYF

length: 15
V: TRBV7-2
size: NA
J: TRBJ1-5
CDR3: CASSLAEVSNQPQHF

length: 18
V: TRBV4-3
size: NA
J: TRBJ2-4
CDR3: CASSQEVARALTKNIQYF

length: 11
V: TRBV29-1
size: few
J: TRBJ1-2
CDR3: CSGSNNYGYTF

length: 15
V: TRBV12-3/TRBV12-4
size: few
J: TRBJ1-3
CDR3: CASRPGRYSGNTIYF

length: 17
V: TRBV4-3
size: NA
J: NA
CDR3: CASSLQYAGVTGYEQYF

length: 14
V: TRBV20-1
size: few
J: TRBJ2-3
CDR3: CSARRRIGTDTQYF

length: 14
V: TRBV12-3/TRBV12-4
size: NA
J: TRBJ1-6
CDR3: CASSPNPGEPPLHF

length: 14
V: TRBV20-1
size: few
J: TRBJ2-7
CDR3: CSAISGGAFHEQYF

length: 14
V: TRBV7-9
size: few
J: TRBJ1-4
CDR3: CASSWNEGVEKLFF

length: 15
V: TRBV2
size: NA
J: TRBJ1-4
CDR3: CASSAVDGSGEKPFF

length: 14
V: TRBV20-1
size: few
J: TRBJ1-1
CDR3: CSVPIPGRRAEAFF

length: 13
V: TRBV20-1
size: many
J: TRBJ1-2
CDR3: CSAAVDGNYGYTF